This T cell receptor beta chain was obtained from a study of blood T cell repertoires in COVID-19. For the study at large: In each case, the material was cDNA or gDNA derived from T cells, B-cell-depleted T cells, or PBMCs.

The data were produced by immunoSEQ multiplex PCR, yet TCRdb's version contains in-frame clones alone and is incomplete. The table shows 65,000 to 90,000 clones, with approximately 86% occurring only once. Germline CDR1 MNHNS, CDR2 SASEGT. This CDR3 is built from 12 residues. V was trimmed by 0 bases and J by 11 bases, leaving 10 bases between them. One Seattle source followed patients from active infection through their disease course. This rearrangement joins TRBV6-1 to TRBJ1-1; D is perhaps TRBD1 (5 bases). The origin of this receptor is an elderly man with COVID-19, enrolled during active disease. Sequencing was performed on peripheral blood. CDR3 nucleotide sequence: TGTGCCAGCAGTGAAGCAACAGGTAGGGCTTTCTTT. It encodes CASSEATGRAFF.